This T cell receptor (beta chain) was recorded in a study of blood T cell repertoires in COVID-19. Study details: Italy, Spain and the United States were the sources of the convalescent and acute COVID-19 samples.

Original processing notes: Amplification with reference gene primers provided the estimates of nucleated cell counts. Some clones are missing from TCRdb's copy, which holds only in-frame ones; the method was immunoSEQ multiplex PCR. V, J and clone size derive from that table, while D and trimming were established from the DNA sequence. The repertoire holds 12,000 or so clones, 90% seen once, with roughly 13% in the top ten. Germline CDR1 and CDR2: SGDLS and YYNGEE. The CDR3 totals 14 residues. V gave up 3 bases and J gave up 4 bases; unmatched junction bases: 5. The J gene is TRBJ1-2, the V gene TRBV9, with TRBD1 identical over 8 bases. Sample: peripheral blood. The receptor was derived from a man between 70 and 80 years old with active COVID-19. The chain's CDR3 is CASSGSTGVYGYTF. The CDR3 DNA is TGTGCCAGCAGCGGTTCGACAGGGGTCTATGGCTACACCTTC.